These 21 T cell receptor beta chains were sequenced from one sample in a study of blood T cells in healthy people across ages. Combining a sample-barcoded 5' primer with a J-beta primer mix, a second PCR ran for about 6 to 11 cycles. MiXCR, run by TCRdb on the 5' RACE reads, gives a single entry per CDR3 protein. The sample shows 1.5 million or so distinct CDR3 sequences, approximately 43% of them seen only once. The specimen was blood. The receptor source for this set is a woman aged 18-35 years in good health.

This clonotype appeared a few times. The chain couples TRBV4-1 to TRBJ2-7; D may be TRBD1 or TRBD2 (5 bases each). V gave up 3 bases and J gave up 7 bases, with 25 bases separating them. Per germline, CDR1 MGHRA and CDR2 YSYEKL. The CDR3 is 17 residues long. The CDR3 DNA sequence: TGCGCCAGCAGCCAGAGAACATTCCGGGACCCCTCGGGGGAGCAGTACTTC. Translation gives CASSQRTFRDPSGEQYF.

The chain is built from TRBV29-1 and TRBJ2-1; D possibly corresponds to TRBD1 (5 bases). Per the germline V gene, CDR1 is SQVTM and CDR2 is ANQGSEA. There are 14 residues in the CDR3. The germline V and J ends were trimmed by 1 base and 7 bases, with 14 bases remaining between them. Written as DNA, the CDR3 is TGCAGCGTTGAAGCGAAGGTTCAGGGTAATGAGCAGTTCTTC. As protein: CSVEAKVQGNEQFF.

The CDR3: CARTSGNADTQYF. CDR3 nucleotides: TGTGCCAGAACTAGCGGGAATGCAGATACGCAGTATTTT. The chain employs TRBV7-9 and TRBJ2-3; 10 bases are shared with TRBD2. Germline loops: CDR1 SEHNR, CDR2 FQNEAQ (reference sequence). This CDR3 spans 13 amino acids. Trimming took 9 bases from V and 4 from J; bases not matched to a gene: 4.

The chain links TRBV28 to TRBJ1-2; D possibly corresponds to TRBD1 (5 bases). Germline values: CDR1 MDHEN, CDR2 SYDVKM. This CDR3 spans 14 amino acids. V was pared by 6 bases and J by 4 bases, with 15 bases between. CDR3 in amino acids: CASRPGTSSYGYTF. DNA of the CDR3: TGTGCCAGCAGGCCAGGGACGTCCTCCTATGGCTACACCTTC.

This clonotype was seen a handful of times. This chain joins TRBV20-1 and TRBJ1-5; TRBD1 aligns across 7 bases. V lost 6 bases and J lost 5; bases outside the gene matches: 13. CDR1 and CDR2 from the germline V gene are DFQATT and SNEGSKA (reference sequence). The CDR3 runs 15 residues. CDR3 DNA sequence: TGCAGTGCATCATCCGGGACAGCGAGATATCAGCCCCAGCATTTT. It is translated as CSASSGTARYQPQHF.

The chain has TRBV18 and TRBJ1-1, with D possibly matching TRBD1 (5 bases). CDR3 length equals 14 residues. The germline V gene encodes CDR1 KGHSH and CDR2 LQKENI. With 5 bases removed from V and 3 bases from J, the gap between germline ends came to 13 bases. CDR3 amino acids: CASSTPGGDTEAFF. In DNA form, the CDR3 reads TGTGCCAGCTCAACTCCGGGAGGGGACACTGAAGCTTTCTTT.

This clonotype was recorded only once. V and J are TRBV3-1 and TRBJ2-1; weak D call: TRBD1 (5 bases). V lost 8 bases, J lost 5 bases, and 28 bases lay in between. Looked up from germline, CDR1 is LGHDT and CDR2 is YNNKEL (reference sequence). The CDR3 consists of 18 residues. The chain's CDR3 is CASLGPPGPRGANNEQFF. DNA of the CDR3: TGTGCCAGCCTGGGCCCGCCGGGTCCAAGGGGCGCGAACAATGAGCAGTTCTTC.

The chain has TRBV6-2 or TRBV6-3 and TRBJ2-5, with a weak D call TRBD1 (5 bases). The CDR3 runs to 13 residues. Germline V lookup: CDR1 MNHEY, CDR2 SVGEGT. V was shortened by 6 bases and J by 2 bases, with 10 bases between the two germline ends. CDR3 sequence reads: CASRDSSQETQYF. The CDR3 nucleotides read TGTGCCAGCAGAGACAGCAGTCAAGAGACCCAGTACTTC.

This clonotype was seen only a few times. This sequence joins TRBV5-1 and TRBJ1-6; a possible D gene is TRBD1 (5 bases). V dropped 2 bases and J dropped 9 bases, with 12 bases sitting between them. Per germline, CDR1 SGHRS and CDR2 YFSETQ. CDR3 length equals 14 residues. The DNA of the CDR3 is TGCGCCAGCAGCTTACGGGGGTTTAGTTCACCCCTCCACTTT. It translates to CASSLRGFSSPLHF. Together with reference TRBV5-1 and TRBJ1-6, the CDR3 gives the full variable domain: KAGVTQTPRYLIKTRGQQVTLSCSPISGHRSVSWYQQTPGQGLQFLFEYFSETQRNKGNFPGRFSGRQFSNSRSEMNVSTLELGDSALYLCASSLRGFSSPLHFGNGTRLTVT.

Comment on this clonotype: This may be a read error: a much more frequent sequence differs by one nucleotide. V is TRBV29-1 and J is TRBJ2-3, with TRBD2 matching over 8 bases. This CDR3 comprises 14 residues. In germline, CDR1 is SQVTM, CDR2 ANQGSEA. Trimming cost V 6 bases and J 5 bases; bases outside gene matches: 10. The CDR3 DNA reads as TGCAGCGTCCAAAGACGAGCGGGAGTAGATACGCAGTATTTT. This codes for CSVQRRAGVDTQYF.

This clonotype was recorded a few times. This rearrangement joins TRBV2 to TRBJ2-1; 10 positions match TRBD2. The CDR3 is made up of 14 amino acids. Germline-derived CDR1 and CDR2 are SNHLY and FYNNEI. Trimming cost V 7 bases and J 8 bases; bases outside gene matches: 8. The CDR3, as DNA: TGTGCCAGCATCCTAGCGGGAGAAGCAGATGAGCAGTTCTTC. It translates to CASILAGEADEQFF.

This clonotype showed up just a few times. The V call is TRBV7-2, the J call TRBJ2-4; D gene ambiguous. Germline V gives CDR1 SGHTA, CDR2 FQGNSA. The CDR3 totals 14 residues. V was trimmed by 5 bases and J by 5 bases, leaving 13 bases between them. This chain's CDR3 is CASSPPSFENIQYF. The CDR3 nucleotides are TGTGCCAGCAGCCCCCCCTCGTTCGAAAACATTCAGTACTTC.

This CDR3 reads CSASGSGRSQPQHF. In DNA, the CDR3 is TGCAGTGCTAGCGGATCAGGGAGAAGTCAGCCCCAGCATTTT. This sequence joins TRBV20-1 and TRBJ1-5; weak D call: TRBD1 (5 bases). Trimming took off 3 bases at V and 6 bases at J, with 15 bases between the two ends. CDR1 is DFQATT and CDR2 is SNEGSKA in the germline V gene (reference sequence). The CDR3 sequence is 14 residues long.

The chain employs TRBV6-6 and TRBJ1-3; perhaps TRBD1 as D (5 bases). The length of the CDR3 is 15 residues. Per germline, CDR1 MNHNY and CDR2 SVGAGI (reference sequence). Trimming cost V 6 bases and J 3 bases, with 15 bases left between them. CDR3 residues: CASRLDGGFGNTIYF. The CDR3 region has the DNA TGTGCCAGCAGGCTAGATGGGGGGTTTGGAAACACCATATATTTT.

Here the CDR3 DNA reads TGCGCCAGCAGCTGGGGGTCGCGGCGCGGTAATTCACCCCTCCACTTT. Translated: CASSWGSRRGNSPLHF. The chain links TRBV5-1 to TRBJ1-6; possibly TRBD1 for D (5 bases). CDR3 size: 16 residues. From germline, CDR1 is SGHRS and CDR2 YFSETQ. Trimming removed 3 bases at V and 6 bases at J, with 16 bases between. Variable domain in full (rest from reference TRBV5-1 and TRBJ1-6): KAGVTQTPRYLIKTRGQQVTLSCSPISGHRSVSWYQQTPGQGLQFLFEYFSETQRNKGNFPGRFSGRQFSNSRSEMNVSTLELGDSALYLCASSWGSRRGNSPLHFGNGTRLTVT.

The chain carries TRBV5-1 and TRBJ2-7; 8 bases agree with TRBD2. Looked up from germline, CDR1 is SGHRS and CDR2 is YFSETQ. The CDR3 loop spans 16 amino acids. Trimming took 6 bases from V and 7 from J; bases not matched to a gene: 18. In DNA form, the CDR3 reads TGCGCCAGCACTAGGGAGGCGGGAGGCATCTCCAATGAGCAGTACTTC. It encodes CASTREAGGISNEQYF.

V usage is TRBV4-3 and J usage is TRBJ1-1; D may be TRBD1 (6 bases). The CDR3 is 17 amino acids. V gave up 0 bases and J gave up 1 base, with 15 bases separating them. Germline V gene lookup returns CDR1 LGHNA and CDR2 YSLEER. This chain's CDR3 is CASSQERRRGENTEAFF. The CDR3 DNA is TGCGCCAGCAGCCAAGAAAGGCGCAGGGGCGAGAACACTGAAGCTTTCTTT.

In its sample, this clonotype was seen a few times. The chain has TRBV9 and TRBJ2-6, with D uncertain. The CDR3 is made up of 16 amino acids. The V gene's germline CDR1 is SGDLS and CDR2 YYNGEE. Trimming cost V 2 bases and J 0 bases, with 9 bases left between them. CDR3 nucleotides: TGTGCCAGCAGCGTTTACGGCTTCTCTGGGGCCAACGTCCTGACTTTC. Its translation: CASSVYGFSGANVLTF.

The rearrangement joins TRBV7-2 to TRBJ2-3, with D unresolved. CDR1 and CDR2 from the germline V gene are SGHTA and FQGNSA. V was cut by 8 bases and J by 2 bases, with 17 bases left in between. The CDR3 spans 15 residues. CDR3 coding DNA: TGTGCCAGCCGACTTGCCAGGTTTACCACAGATACGCAGTATTTT. Its protein product is CASRLARFTTDTQYF. Supplemented by reference TRBV7-2 and TRBJ2-3, the full variable domain reads GAGVSQSPSNKVTEKGKDVELRCDPISGHTALYWYRQSLGQGLEFLIYFQGNSAPDKSGLPSDRFSAERTGGSVSTLTIQRTQQEDSAVYLCASRLARFTTDTQYFGPGTRLTVL.

This clonotype was found a few times. This sequence joins TRBV27 and TRBJ1-2; maybe TRBD1 (5 bases). The CDR3 has 11 residues. V was pared by 6 bases and J by 7 bases, with 9 bases between. CDR1 is MNHEY and CDR2 is SMNVEV in the germline V gene (reference sequence). The CDR3 sequence: CASSPGSGYTF. CDR3 DNA sequence: TGTGCCAGCAGCCCAGGGAGTGGCTACACCTTC.

This clonotype has more than one count but fewer than ten. V usage is TRBV3-1 and J usage is TRBJ2-3; D is uncertain. Germline V gene lookup returns CDR1 LGHDT and CDR2 YNNKEL (reference sequence). Deletions cut 1 base from V and 3 bases from J, with 11 bases between. The length of the CDR3 is 15 residues. CDR3 nucleotide sequence: TGTGCCAGCAGCCAAGTGGGCGGCCATACAGATACGCAGTATTTT. Protein: CASSQVGGHTDTQYF.